The entry below gives a single T cell receptor (beta chain) sequence along with its context. The target antigen is unknown. This entry comes from a study of metastatic and nonmetastatic thyroid tumors. CDR3 length: 15 residues. Trimming shortened V by 1 base and J by 0 bases, and 6 bases separated the two germline ends. From germline, CDR1 is KGHSH and CDR2 LQKENI. How the authors handled the data: CDR3 was compared across clinicopathological groups, and the resulting differences were used to build a distant-metastasis classifier for papillary thyroid cancer. TCRdb re-called clones from the PCR reads using MiXCR. For this entry, the V and J calls and clone size follow TCRdb and not the study's own pipeline. The table lists under 20,000 clones, about 34% of them singletons. Each patient went into thyroid surgery without having received any treatment. Study results and caveats: Malignant tumors reportedly showed significantly higher TCR beta diversity than benign nodules in both blood and tumor.

This chain uses TRBV18 with TRBJ2-2, with a possible D match to TRBD2 (6 bases). The TCR was taken from a female donor with papillary thyroid cancer or a benign thyroid nodule (not recorded which). Some clones in this sample may be carry-over from other donors' samples. The sample consisted of tumor tissue. CDR3 sequence reads: CASSPLAANTGELFF. The CDR3, as DNA: TGTGCCAGCTCACCACTAGCGGCGAACACCGGGGAGCTGTTTTTT.